These 29 T cell receptor beta chains originate from one sample sequenced in a study of blood T cell repertoires in COVID-19. Assay: immunoSEQ multiplex PCR; the TCRdb copy retains only in-frame clones and omits some. The sample carries some 80,000 clones, more than 65% recorded once. The sequencing input was peripheral blood. Every receptor here comes from a woman aged 80 or over with active or convalescent COVID-19.

The chain couples TRBV18 to TRBJ2-7; 7 nucleotides line up with TRBD1. CDR1 and CDR2 from the germline V gene are KGHSH and LQKENI. V was pared by 4 bases and J by 7 bases, with 4 bases of the junction left unmatched. The CDR3 is 12 residues long. CDR3 protein: CASSLQGWEQYF. The CDR3 bases are TGTGCCAGCTCACTACAGGGGTGGGAGCAGTACTTC.

This rearrangement joins TRBV12-3 or TRBV12-4 to TRBJ1-1; TRBD1 matches at 7 bases. The CDR3 spans 13 residues. V lost 4 bases to trimming and J lost 11 bases; unmatched junction nucleotides: 10. This chain's CDR3 is CASSSSTGLEAFF. CDR3 coding DNA: TGTGCCAGCAGTTCATCGACAGGGCTAGAGGCTTTCTTT.

This chain joins TRBV9 and TRBJ2-7, with a possible D match to TRBD2 (6 bases). Trimming removed 3 bases from V and 1 base from J, with 14 bases in between. CDR3 length: 15 residues. CDR1 is SGDLS, CDR2 YYNGEE, per germline. This CDR3 is CASSAEPGLSYEQYF. The CDR3 nucleotides read TGTGCCAGCAGCGCAGAGCCGGGACTGTCCTACGAGCAGTACTTC.

This clone was picked up one time. The CDR3 region is CAFLARGHYGYTF. The CDR3, as DNA: TGTGCCTTCCTCGCCAGGGGCCACTATGGCTACACCTTC. This chain links TRBV30 with TRBJ1-2; D might be TRBD1 (6 bases). The V and J ends lost 7 bases and 3 bases respectively, with 15 bases between them. The length of the CDR3 is 13 residues. Per the germline V gene, CDR1 is GTSNPN and CDR2 is SVGIG (reference sequence).

V usage is TRBV12-2 and J usage is TRBJ2-3; TRBD2, the D gene given by the table, was not confirmed from the DNA. TRBV12-2 is described as a pseudogene. The CDR3 runs 17 residues. The CDR3 coding sequence is TGTGCAAGTCGCTTAGCGTGCGGCGGGACCAGCACAGATACGCAGTATTTT. It specifies CASRLACGGTSTDTQYF.

V is TRBV3-1 (or the pseudogene TRBV3-2) and J is TRBJ2-2; 7 nucleotides line up with TRBD2. Trimming at V came to 4 bases and at J to 7 bases, leaving 6 bases not matched to a gene. CDR3 size: 14 residues. The V gene's germline CDR1 is LGHDT and CDR2 YNNKEL (reference sequence). This CDR3 reads CASSLGRAIGELFF. The DNA of the CDR3 is TGTGCCAGCAGCCTGGGGAGGGCCATCGGGGAGCTGTTTTTT.

The CDR3 nucleotides read TGTGCCAGCAGCTTCGACAGGGTAACGGACGAGCAGTACTTC. This encodes CASSFDRVTDEQYF. J is TRBJ2-7 and V is TRBV7-9; TRBD1 aligns across 7 bases. J lost 5 bases, V lost 3 bases, and 7 bases had no gene match. The CDR3 loop spans 14 amino acids. From germline, CDR1 is SEHNR and CDR2 FQNEAQ (reference sequence).

The genes are TRBV4-3 and TRBJ2-5; the match to TRBD1 covers 8 bases. Losses at the gene ends were 5 bases for V and 5 bases for J; bases not matched to a gene: 13. Germline CDR1 reads LGHNA; CDR2 reads YSLEER. The CDR3 totals 16 residues. The CDR3 coding sequence is TGCGCCAGCAGCTTCTCCCGGACAGGGCCGGGGGAGACCCAGTACTTC. Translating it yields CASSFSRTGPGETQYF.

V gene TRBV9 combines with J gene TRBJ2-2; D gene unclear. V was cut by 0 bases and J by 1 base, with 4 bases left in between. The CDR3 contains 14 residues. The germline CDR1 and CDR2 sequences are SGDLS and YYNGEE. CDR3 sequence: CASSVVENTGELFF. In nucleotides, the CDR3 is TGTGCCAGCAGCGTAGTAGAGAACACCGGGGAGCTGTTTTTT.

The chain joins TRBV24-1 to TRBJ1-2, with a tentative D call TRBD1 (5 bases). The CDR3 runs 15 residues. V lost 5 bases, J lost 6 bases, and 18 bases lay in between. CDR1 and CDR2 from the germline V gene are KGHDR and SFDVKD. CDR3 loop: CATSACLDKNHGYTF. The CDR3 nucleotides read TGTGCCACCAGTGCTTGTCTGGACAAAAATCATGGCTACACCTTC.

This chain joins TRBV5-1 and TRBJ1-2; weak D call: TRBD1 (6 bases). This CDR3 spans 15 amino acids. Germline lookup yields CDR1 SGHRS and CDR2 YFSETQ. The ends were cut back, 1 base at V and 4 bases at J, with 14 bases in the middle. The CDR3 sequence: CASSLIGRGGYGYTF. The CDR3 nucleotides read TGCGCCAGCAGCTTGATCGGCAGGGGCGGCTATGGCTACACCTTC.

The chain couples TRBV28 to TRBJ1-3; 7 nucleotides align to TRBD1. The junction had 7 bases not matched to a gene; V was cut back by 4 bases and J by 7 bases. This CDR3 region has 14 residues. CDR1 is MDHEN, CDR2 SYDVKM, per germline. The CDR3 is CASSSTGVGNTIYF. CDR3 DNA sequence: TGTGCCAGCAGTTCAACAGGGGTAGGGAACACCATATATTTT.

The chain carries TRBV6-2 or TRBV6-3 and TRBJ2-3; a possible D gene is TRBD2 (7 bases). The V end lost 5 bases, the J end lost 5 bases, and 14 bases lay between the germline ends. CDR1 is MNHEY, CDR2 SVGEGT, per germline. There are 14 residues in the CDR3. The CDR3 DNA reads as TGTGCCAGCAGTAGGGGGGGCCGTAGAGATACGCAGTATTTT. Protein sequence: CASSRGGRRDTQYF.

This clone was counted once. The chain recombines TRBV29-1 with TRBJ2-5; D is unresolved. CDR1 and CDR2 from the germline V gene are SQVTM and ANQGSEA. Between the trimmed V and J ends, which lost 4 bases and 0 bases, there was a span of 9 bases. This CDR3 is built from 13 residues. In DNA form, the CDR3 reads TGCAGCGTTGCCTCCGACTACCAAGAGACCCAGTACTTC. This translates into CSVASDYQETQYF.

The chain recombines TRBV5-6 with TRBJ1-4; D is ambiguous. Trimming removed 1 base from V and 6 bases from J, with 16 bases in between. In germline, CDR1 is SGHDT, CDR2 YYEEEE. The CDR3 is 16 residues long. This CDR3 reads CASSLRSSGRDEKLFF. The CDR3 region has the DNA TGTGCCAGCAGCTTGAGGTCCTCCGGGCGGGATGAAAAACTGTTTTTT.

The rearrangement links TRBV4-1 to TRBJ2-7; 10 nucleotides agree with TRBD1. With V trimmed by 7 bases and J by 4 bases, 13 bases remained unmatched. CDR3 length: 16 amino acids. Germline assignment: CDR1 MGHRA and CDR2 YSYEKL. CDR3 amino acids: CASTPSPRQGAYEQYF. The CDR3 bases are TGCGCCAGCACCCCAAGCCCGAGACAGGGGGCATACGAGCAGTACTTC.

The chain is built from TRBV12-3 or TRBV12-4 and TRBJ2-2; no clear D. V lost 3 bases and J 6 bases, leaving 5 bases between the germline ends. The CDR3 loop spans 12 amino acids. CDR3 loop: CASSFAAGELFF. Written as DNA, the CDR3 is TGTGCCAGCAGTTTTGCAGCCGGGGAGCTGTTTTTT.

V gene TRBV19 combines with J gene TRBJ2-7, with D maybe TRBD1 (5 bases). This CDR3 region has 15 residues. Germline CDR1 is LNHDA and CDR2 is SQIVND (reference sequence). Deletions cut 5 bases from V and 6 bases from J, with 20 bases between. The CDR3 region has the DNA TGTGCCAGTAGTTCAACCCCCGACAGCTCCGCCGAGCAGTACTTC. Translation gives CASSSTPDSSAEQYF.

This rearrangement joins TRBV5-4 to TRBJ2-5, with 7 bases aligning to TRBD1. The CDR3 contains 14 residues. V gave up 4 bases and J gave up 4 bases; unmatched junction bases: 7. Germline lookup yields CDR1 SGHNT and CDR2 YYREEE (reference sequence). The CDR3 DNA is TGTGCCAGCAGCCCCACCGCAGGGGGAGAGACCCAGTACTTC. Protein sequence: CASSPTAGGETQYF.

The chain employs TRBV5-1 and TRBJ2-6; 8 nucleotides match TRBD1. CDR1 and CDR2 (germline): SGHRS, YFSETQ. Trimming cost V 4 bases and J 4 bases; bases outside gene matches: 4. CDR3 size: 15 residues. The CDR3 DNA follows: TGCGCCAGCAGCCCCAGGGGGCTGGGGGCCAACGTCCTGACTTTC. As protein: CASSPRGLGANVLTF.

The rearrangement joins TRBV19 to TRBJ2-2; TRBD2 is a possible D gene (7 bases). V lost 1 base, J lost 2 bases, and 14 bases lay in between. Germline CDR1 and CDR2: LNHDA and SQIVND (reference sequence). CDR3 size: 17 residues. CDR3 residues: CASSIGRGALNTGELFF. The DNA for the CDR3 is TGTGCCAGTAGTATAGGTCGGGGGGCTCTAAACACCGGGGAGCTGTTTTTT.

The chain joins TRBV6-2 or TRBV6-3 to TRBJ2-1, with 8 bases aligning to TRBD2. The CDR3 extends over 14 amino acids. Trimming at V came to 2 bases and at J to 7 bases, leaving 4 bases not matched to a gene. Germline CDR1 is MNHEY and CDR2 is SVGEGT. For the CDR3, the DNA is TGTGCCAGCAGTTACACGGGGGGGAGGAATGAGCAGTTCTTC. Translated: CASSYTGGRNEQFF.

This clone was detected only once. This sequence joins TRBV5-1 and TRBJ2-5, with 9 bases that match TRBD1. CDR1 SGHRS and CDR2 YFSETQ come from the germline V gene. CDR3 length equals 15 residues. V dropped 5 bases and J dropped 4; count of bases not matched to a gene: 9. The CDR3 sequence is CASSTFPGQGETQYF. CDR3 bases: TGCGCCAGCAGTACCTTTCCGGGACAGGGAGAGACCCAGTACTTC. Variable domain in full (rest from reference TRBV5-1 and TRBJ2-5): KAGVTQTPRYLIKTRGQQVTLSCSPISGHRSVSWYQQTPGQGLQFLFEYFSETQRNKGNFPGRFSGRQFSNSRSEMNVSTLELGDSALYLCASSTFPGQGETQYFGPGTRLLVL.

CDR3 sequence: CASSYQQANTSPLHF. The DNA for the CDR3 is TGTGCCAGCAGTTACCAACAGGCTAATACGTCACCCCTCCACTTT. V usage is TRBV6-5 and J usage is TRBJ1-6; D may be TRBD1 (5 bases). This CDR3 comprises 15 residues. CDR1 is MNHEY, CDR2 SVGAGI, per germline. V was shortened by 2 bases and J by 10 bases, with 15 bases between the two germline ends.

In its sample, this clone was seen a few times. This chain connects TRBV2 to TRBJ1-2; 12 bases map to TRBD1. Looked up from germline, CDR1 is SNHLY and CDR2 is FYNNEI. V was pared by 2 bases and J by 7 bases, with 5 bases of the junction left unmatched. This CDR3 has 15 residues. CDR3 loop: CASSERDRGQGGYTF. Written as DNA, the CDR3 is TGTGCCAGCAGTGAACGGGACAGGGGGCAGGGTGGCTACACCTTC.

As to this clone: The same CDR3 also results from other DNA sequences found in this sample. The chain uses TRBV6-5 and TRBJ1-3; D gene unclear. The CDR3 has 14 amino acids. The germline CDR1 and CDR2 sequences are MNHEY and SVGAGI. Trimming shortened V by 8 bases and J by 0 bases, and 11 bases separated the two germline ends. The CDR3 spells CASSPGYSGNTIYF. In DNA, the CDR3 is TGTGCCAGCTCACCCGGGTACTCTGGAAACACCATATATTTT.

The rearrangement uses TRBV6-5 and TRBJ1-1; a possible D gene is TRBD1 (5 bases). The CDR3 contains 14 residues. Germline V CDR1 and CDR2: MNHEY, SVGAGI. This chain's CDR3 is CAAGLGRMNTEAFF. The DNA for the CDR3 is TGTGCAGCCGGGCTGGGGCGAATGAACACTGAAGCTTTCTTT.

The CDR3 DNA is TGTGCCAGCCAAGGGACAGGGCCTAGTGAAAAACTGTTTTTT. Translated: CASQGTGPSEKLFF. This sequence joins TRBV28 and TRBJ1-4, with 9 bases aligning to TRBD1. The CDR3 contains 14 residues. Germline CDR1 MDHEN, CDR2 SYDVKM. With 8 bases clipped from V and 7 bases from J, the junction kept 8 bases outside the gene matches.

This chain joins TRBV5-1 and TRBJ2-1; TRBD2 aligns across 16 bases. The CDR3 has 17 residues. The V segment lost 4 bases and the J segment 4 bases; nucleotides outside the gene matches: 5. The germline gives CDR1 SGHRS, CDR2 YFSETQ. CDR3 nucleotide sequence: TGCGCCAGCAGCCCGGGACTAGCGGGGGGGCTGTACAATGAGCAGTTCTTC. It is translated as CASSPGLAGGLYNEQFF.